The 19 T cell receptor beta chains below come from one sample, sequenced in a study of vaccination effects on CD4 cells after COVID-19. Method: immunoSEQ multiplex PCR; TCRdb's copy keeps in-frame clones and lacks some. The sample includes 20,000 to 30,000 clones, 60% to 80% of them seen just once. These receptors' antigens are unknown. Before sequencing, viral peptide pools were used by the ViraFEST assay to expand antigen-specific CD4+ T cells. Isolating CD4+ T cells followed about 10 days of culture. BNT162b2 vaccine or mRNA-1273 vaccine was given to participants in two doses. The sequencing used CD4+ T cells from PBMCs cultured with SARS-CoV-2 spike peptides, collected after COVID-19 vaccination. The source of these receptors is a human donor who received a COVID-19 vaccine.

This clone appeared once. This chain connects TRBV5-1 to TRBJ2-1; the match to TRBD1 covers 7 bases. The CDR3 runs 15 residues. The V gene end was trimmed by 2 bases and the J gene end by 3 bases; junction bases not matched to a gene: 5. In germline, CDR1 is SGHRS, CDR2 YFSETQ. CDR3 coding DNA: TGCGCCAGCAGCTTCCGGGACAGAGTCTACAATGAGCAGTTCTTC. Translated, it gives CASSFRDRVYNEQFF.

The gene calls are TRBV18 and TRBJ2-7; TRBD1 might be the D (6 bases). The CDR3 is 14 amino acids. Germline CDR1 and CDR2: KGHSH and LQKENI. V was trimmed by 4 bases and J by 7 bases, leaving 17 bases between them. DNA for the CDR3: TGTGCCAGCTCACGGGAAAACAGGGATAGGGAGCAGTACTTC. Translation gives CASSRENRDREQYF.

This chain uses TRBV5-8 with TRBJ2-5, with 9 positions matching TRBD1. The length of the CDR3 is 14 residues. The J segment lost 4 bases and the V segment lost 4 bases, leaving 5 bases of the junction unmatched. Germline values: CDR1 SGHTS, CDR2 YDEGEE. The CDR3 region is CASSIRDRVETQYF. CDR3 nucleotide sequence: TGTGCCAGCAGCATCCGGGACAGGGTAGAGACCCAGTACTTC.

The chain couples TRBV15 to TRBJ1-2; the D is unclear. With 3 bases removed from V and 6 bases from J, the gap between germline ends came to 8 bases. Germline assignment: CDR1 LNHNV and CDR2 YYDKDF (reference sequence). This CDR3 has 12 residues. For the CDR3, the DNA is TGTGCCACCAGCAGGCAAGATGATGGCTACACCTTC. Translation: CATSRQDDGYTF.

This clone was counted only a few times. The V gene is TRBV19, the J gene TRBJ2-1, with D maybe TRBD1 (5 bases). The germline V and J ends were trimmed by 5 bases and 4 bases, with 12 bases remaining between them. Germline V CDR1 and CDR2: LNHDA, SQIVND (reference sequence). This CDR3 spans 14 amino acids. DNA for the CDR3: TGTGCCAGTAGTTTCCCCGACAGATACAATGAGCAGTTCTTC. As protein: CASSFPDRYNEQFF.

This clone was seen just once. V usage is TRBV19 and J usage is TRBJ2-1, with D hard to call. The CDR3 sequence is 11 residues long. Between the trimmed V and J ends, which lost 4 bases and 12 bases, there was a span of 10 bases. Germline V gives CDR1 LNHDA, CDR2 SQIVND (reference sequence). The CDR3 sequence is CASSSAVGQFF. The DNA of the CDR3 is TGTGCCAGTAGTAGTGCGGTCGGGCAGTTCTTC.

V is TRBV18 and J is TRBJ2-6; 7 bases match TRBD1. CDR1 KGHSH and CDR2 LQKENI come from the germline V gene. The CDR3 has 16 residues. Trimming at V came to 2 bases and at J to 1 base, leaving 2 bases not matched to a gene. CDR3 region: CASSPDRESGANVLTF. CDR3 DNA: TGTGCCAGCTCACCAGACAGGGAATCTGGGGCCAACGTCCTGACTTTC.

This clone was detected only a few times. The chain has TRBV5-4 and TRBJ1-2, with TRBD1 identical over 10 bases. From germline, CDR1 is SGHNT and CDR2 YYREEE (reference sequence). This CDR3 spans 14 amino acids. After removal of 4 bases from V and 5 bases from J, the junction contained 5 bases not matched to a gene. CDR3 loop: CASSTADRGYGYTF. CDR3 DNA sequence: TGTGCCAGCAGCACTGCGGACAGGGGGTATGGCTACACCTTC.

This sequence joins TRBV6-2 or TRBV6-3 and TRBJ1-3; maybe TRBD1 (5 bases). The CDR3 is made up of 15 amino acids. Germline assignment: CDR1 MNHEY and CDR2 SVGEGT. The V end lost 7 bases, the J end lost 0 bases, and 13 bases lay between the germline ends. The CDR3 nucleotides read TGTGCCAGCACCCCCGAGGGGAGCTCTGGAAACACCATATATTTT. Its protein is CASTPEGSSGNTIYF.

The J gene is TRBJ1-6, the V gene TRBV5-1; D may be TRBD1 (5 bases). The CDR3 has 14 residues. Trimming removed 6 bases at V and 9 bases at J, with 16 bases between. Germline V gives CDR1 SGHRS, CDR2 YFSETQ. CDR3 amino acids: CASTSGWESSPLHF. Here the CDR3 DNA reads TGCGCCAGCACGTCAGGGTGGGAGAGTTCACCCCTCCACTTT.

The chain couples TRBV7-9 to TRBJ2-7, with 8 bases that match TRBD2. V was pared by 5 bases and J by 1 base, with 16 bases of the junction left unmatched. The CDR3 consists of 18 residues. Germline-derived CDR1 and CDR2 are SEHNR and FQNEAQ (reference sequence). CDR3 in amino acids: CASSHQGGGGGLSYEQYF. CDR3 in DNA: TGTGCCAGCAGCCACCAGGGTGGGGGCGGGGGGTTGTCCTACGAGCAGTACTTC.

This clone has just a few counts. In DNA, the CDR3 is TGCGCCAGCAGCCCGTCCAATTCGGGCACTGAAGCTTTCTTT. Amino acids: CASSPSNSGTEAFF. The rearrangement uses TRBV4-1 and TRBJ1-1; D not certain. CDR1 MGHRA and CDR2 YSYEKL come from the germline V gene. With 4 bases removed from V and 4 bases from J, the gap between germline ends came to 13 bases. This CDR3 spans 14 amino acids.

This clone was counted between two and nine times. This chain joins TRBV6-4 and TRBJ2-2; D gene ambiguous. Germline lookup yields CDR1 MRHNA and CDR2 SNTAGT. The V end was cut by 3 bases, the J end by 3 bases, with 5 bases between. The CDR3 loop spans 13 amino acids. CDR3 DNA: TGTGCCAGCAGTGAAGAGGACACCGGGGAGCTGTTTTTT. Its translation: CASSEEDTGELFF.

The rearrangement links TRBV9 to TRBJ2-3; possibly TRBD2 for D (6 bases). There are 16 residues in the CDR3. Germline assignment: CDR1 SGDLS and CDR2 YYNGEE. Between the trimmed V and J ends, which lost 0 bases and 1 base, there was a span of 12 bases. For the CDR3, the DNA is TGTGCCAGCAGCGTAGACAGTCCGGGGGGCACAGATACGCAGTATTTT. Its translation: CASSVDSPGGTDTQYF.

This clone turned up a few times. This chain uses TRBV3-1 (or the pseudogene TRBV3-2) with TRBJ2-5; TRBD2 aligns across 13 bases. Germline CDR1 and CDR2: LGHDT and YNNKEL (reference sequence). The CDR3 consists of 16 residues. The ends lost 5 bases at V and 7 bases at J; junction bases unmatched: 10. The chain's CDR3 is CASSKTSGRPGGTQYF. In DNA form, the CDR3 reads TGTGCCAGCAGCAAGACTAGCGGGAGGCCCGGTGGGACCCAGTACTTC.

The chain is built from TRBV11-1 and TRBJ2-7; D uncertain. The germline V and J ends were trimmed by 5 bases and 5 bases, with 13 bases remaining between them. The CDR3 spans 13 residues. The V gene's germline CDR1 is SGHAT and CDR2 FQDESV (reference sequence). The chain's CDR3 is CASSPLTGHEQYF. As DNA, the CDR3 is TGTGCCAGCAGCCCGTTAACGGGCCACGAGCAGTACTTC.

The chain employs TRBV27 and TRBJ2-2; D not certain. The V gene's germline CDR1 is MNHEY and CDR2 SMNVEV (reference sequence). The CDR3 extends over 14 amino acids. The V end was cut by 5 bases, the J end by 6 bases, with 13 bases between. The chain's CDR3 is CASSTPHSSGELFF. In nucleotides, the CDR3 is TGTGCCAGCAGTACCCCCCATTCGTCCGGGGAGCTGTTTTTT.

The chain joins TRBV6-6 to TRBJ2-7; no clear D gene. The CDR3 consists of 14 residues. Germline V gives CDR1 MNHNY, CDR2 SVGAGI (reference sequence). The ends were cut back, 3 bases at V and 0 bases at J, with 9 bases in the middle. The CDR3 sequence is CASSYKGISYEQYF. CDR3 DNA sequence: TGTGCCAGCAGTTATAAGGGTATCTCCTACGAGCAGTACTTC.

The CDR3 nucleotides are TGTGCCAGCAGTGAAGGGCTTGGCTACACCTTC. The encoded protein is CASSEGLGYTF. This chain joins TRBV25-1 and TRBJ1-2, with D unclear. The CDR3 has 11 residues. V shed 2 bases and J shed 7 bases, with 5 bases lying between them. Germline CDR1 reads MGHDK; CDR2 reads SYGVNS.